This T cell receptor (beta chain) was sequenced in a study of human CD8 memory T cell subsets. It was UMI-labeled 5' RACE by which the TCR beta libraries were made. From the 5' RACE reads, TCRdb lists one entry per CDR3 protein and no DNA. The repertoire table contains 4,000 to 6,500 distinct CDR3 sequences. This sequence originates from a human donor in good health. Sequenced input: CD8+ T cells from PBMCs.

CDR3 protein: CASSSGHIYGYTF. This chain uses TRBV12-3 or TRBV12-4 with TRBJ1-2. This CDR3 is 13 amino acids long.